Below, 27 T cell receptor beta chains from the same sample are listed, as sequenced in a study of neurological immune-mediated disorders. The time point here: longitudinal time-point 2. In TCRdb, the 5' RACE reads were re-called with MiXCR into one record per CDR3 protein. The sample yields 70,000 to 90,000 distinct CDR3 sequences, 5.8% seen once. The sequenced sample consisted of PBMCs. These receptors were obtained from an older woman with multiple sclerosis.

There are many counts of this clonotype. The V call is TRBV7-2, the J call TRBJ2-2; the D is unclear. Germline CDR1 reads SGHTA; CDR2 reads FQGNSA. The germline V and J ends were trimmed by 7 bases and 3 bases, with 9 bases remaining between them. The CDR3 extends over 13 amino acids. CDR3 protein: CASNFRDTGELFF. CDR3 bases: TGTGCCAGCAACTTCCGGGACACCGGGGAGCTGTTTTTT. The full variable domain, its missing parts supplied by reference TRBV7-2 and TRBJ2-2, is GAGVSQSPSNKVTEKGKDVELRCDPISGHTALYWYRQSLGQGLEFLIYFQGNSAPDKSGLPSDRFSAERTGGSVSTLTIQRTQQEDSAVYLCASNFRDTGELFFGEGSRLTVL.

This clonotype showed up many times. V usage is TRBV20-1 and J usage is TRBJ1-3, with a weak D call TRBD1 (6 bases). Trimming removed 4 bases at V and 1 base at J, with 8 bases between. The CDR3 totals 13 residues. Per germline, CDR1 DFQATT and CDR2 SNEGSKA (reference sequence). The CDR3 loop is CSANTGSGNTIYF. The CDR3 DNA follows: TGCAGTGCTAATACAGGGTCTGGAAACACCATATATTTT.

This clonotype occurred many times. V and J are TRBV7-2 and TRBJ2-6, with D perhaps matching TRBD2 (5 bases). Per germline, CDR1 SGHTA and CDR2 FQGNSA. The length of the CDR3 is 15 residues. The V end was cut by 5 bases, the J end by 1 base, with 9 bases between. The chain's CDR3 is CASSPSGSGANVLTF. CDR3 DNA sequence: TGTGCCAGCAGCCCCAGCGGATCTGGGGCCAACGTCCTGACTTTC.

This clonotype was counted ten times or more. The chain carries TRBV10-2 and TRBJ2-2; TRBD2 agrees at 7 bases. V lost 3 bases, J lost 2 bases, and 6 bases stayed unmatched. Germline values: CDR1 WSHSY, CDR2 SAAADI. The CDR3 is 16 amino acids. The CDR3 loop is CASSDRSGLNTGELFF. CDR3 DNA: TGCGCCAGCAGTGACCGTAGCGGGCTAAACACCGGGGAGCTGTTTTTT.

This clonotype was detected many times. The chain is built from TRBV18 and TRBJ2-7, with 9 bases matching TRBD1. This CDR3 comprises 15 residues. Germline CDR1 and CDR2: KGHSH and LQKENI. Unmatched junction bases numbered 1, after V lost 1 base and J lost 0 bases. CDR3 sequence reads: CASSPRTGVSYEQYF. The CDR3 bases are TGTGCCAGCTCACCACGGACAGGGGTCTCCTACGAGCAGTACTTC. Supplemented by reference TRBV18 and TRBJ2-7, the full variable domain reads NAGVMQNPRHLVRRRGQEARLRCSPMKGHSHVYWYRQLPEEGLKFMVYLQKENIIDESGMPKERFSAEFPKEGPSILRIQQVVRGDSAAYFCASSPRTGVSYEQYFGPGTRLTVT.

This clonotype appeared many times. J is TRBJ2-7 and V is TRBV11-1; TRBD2 matches 10 bases. This CDR3 is built from 16 residues. The germline V gene encodes CDR1 SGHAT and CDR2 FQDESV (reference sequence). V gave up 5 bases and J gave up 2 bases; unmatched junction bases: 9. The CDR3 sequence is CASSRRTSGLPYEQYF. Written as DNA, the CDR3 is TGTGCCAGCAGCAGACGGACTAGCGGATTACCCTACGAGCAGTACTTC.

This clonotype was recorded many times. The chain couples TRBV4-1 to TRBJ1-2; D is unresolved. Germline V CDR1 and CDR2: MGHRA, YSYEKL. The CDR3 sequence is 15 residues long. Deletions cut 0 bases from V and 4 bases from J, with 12 bases between. The CDR3 region is CASSQDPTGPYGYTF. The CDR3 bases are TGCGCCAGCAGCCAAGATCCCACCGGCCCCTATGGCTACACCTTC.

At least ten counts were recorded for this clonotype. J is TRBJ2-3 and V is TRBV20-1; the match to TRBD1 covers 7 bases. CDR3 length: 15 amino acids. CDR1 and CDR2 (germline): DFQATT, SNEGSKA (reference sequence). The ends lost 4 bases at V and 0 bases at J; junction bases unmatched: 7. This chain's CDR3 is CSAIYRTGSTDTQYF. CDR3 DNA: TGCAGTGCTATTTACAGGACAGGTAGCACAGATACGCAGTATTTT.

At least ten counts were recorded for this clonotype. The V and J genes are TRBV3-1 and TRBJ2-2; 9 bases line up with TRBD1. There are 16 residues in the CDR3. V shed 1 base, J shed 5 bases, and the junction held 5 bases outside the gene matches. Germline values: CDR1 LGHDT, CDR2 YNNKEL (reference sequence). The CDR3 reads CASSQVGTGKTGELFF. The CDR3 bases are TGTGCCAGCAGCCAAGTCGGGACAGGGAAGACCGGGGAGCTGTTTTTT.

This clonotype was picked up many times. The chain is built from TRBV7-6 and TRBJ2-5, with unresolved D. The CDR3 extends over 13 amino acids. CDR1 and CDR2 from the germline V gene are SGHVS and FNYEAQ. Trimming took 0 bases from V and 4 from J, leaving 6 bases between them. Here the CDR3 reads CASSLAPPETQYF. In nucleotides, the CDR3 is TGTGCCAGCAGCTTAGCCCCCCCAGAGACCCAGTACTTC.

This clonotype was found many times. The rearrangement uses TRBV5-6 and TRBJ2-7; D unclear. Per the germline V gene, CDR1 is SGHDT and CDR2 is YYEEEE. Trimming left V 4 bases short and J 7 bases short, with 21 bases between. This CDR3 spans 15 amino acids. The CDR3 spells CASSTPAAITREQYF. The CDR3 nucleotides read TGTGCCAGCAGCACCCCGGCGGCCATAACTCGGGAGCAGTACTTC.

This clonotype was recorded at least ten times. The CDR3 DNA is TGTGCCAGCAGCTTTACAGACAATCAGCCCCAGCATTTT. This encodes CASSFTDNQPQHF. The V gene is TRBV7-6, the J gene TRBJ1-5; no firm D call. V gave up 3 bases and J gave up 3 bases, with 6 bases separating them. Germline loops: CDR1 SGHVS, CDR2 FNYEAQ. This CDR3 has 13 amino acids.

This clonotype was counted a single time. A read error may explain this, as a much larger clone is one base away. The chain links TRBV20-1 to TRBJ2-5; D perhaps matches TRBD2 (5 bases). Trimming cost V 5 bases and J 9 bases, with 16 bases left between them. The CDR3 contains 12 residues. The V gene's germline CDR1 is DFQATT and CDR2 SNEGSKA (reference sequence). The CDR3 DNA sequence: TGCAGTGCTCCGGAGGACCCTATGTCCCAGTACTTC. Protein: CSAPEDPMSQYF.

This clonotype was seen many times. V is TRBV29-1 and J is TRBJ2-3; D call uncertain. Germline V gene sequence: CDR1 SQVTM, CDR2 ANQGSEA. Trimming removed 5 bases at V and 4 bases at J, with 7 bases between. CDR3 length equals 11 residues. The CDR3 coding sequence is TGCAGCGTTATTGGTGCAGATACGCAGTATTTT. This encodes CSVIGADTQYF.

This clonotype was counted between two and nine times. This chain connects TRBV7-8 to TRBJ2-4; weak D call: TRBD1 (6 bases). CDR3 size: 22 residues. The V gene lost 5 bases and the J gene lost 0 bases, with 32 bases spanning the gap. Germline V gene lookup returns CDR1 SGHVS and CDR2 FQNEAQ. The CDR3 DNA reads TGTGCCAGCAGCGACGACAGGCCCCGTCCCCCCCTTCGTCCGATAGCCAAAAACATTCAGTACTTC. It yields the protein CASSDDRPRPPLRPIAKNIQYF.

This clonotype has ten or more counts. This sequence joins TRBV12-3 or TRBV12-4 and TRBJ1-2; D ambiguous. V was cut by 4 bases and J by 2 bases, with 14 bases left in between. This CDR3 has 15 amino acids. CDR3 sequence reads: CASSWGGNTNYGYTF. CDR3 bases: TGTGCCAGCAGTTGGGGTGGGAATACGAACTATGGCTACACCTTC.

At least ten counts were recorded for this clonotype. The chain has TRBV5-4 and TRBJ1-2, with a weak D call TRBD1 (6 bases). Deletions cut 4 bases from V and 0 bases from J, with 13 bases between. The CDR3 sequence is 15 residues long. Germline CDR1 is SGHNT and CDR2 is YYREEE (reference sequence). DNA for the CDR3: TGTGCCAGCAGCGCAACCGGGACACCTAACTATGGCTACACCTTC. It is translated as CASSATGTPNYGYTF.

This clonotype was recorded many times. The chain couples TRBV5-1 to TRBJ2-6; weak D call: TRBD2 (5 bases). Trimming shortened V by 5 bases and J by 2 bases, and 11 bases separated the two germline ends. The CDR3 sequence is 15 residues long. In germline, CDR1 is SGHRS, CDR2 YFSETQ. CDR3 bases: TGCGCCAGCAGGCTTTACGGGACTGGGGCCAACGTCCTGACTTTC. Its protein product is CASRLYGTGANVLTF.

In its sample, this clonotype was seen many times. This chain uses TRBV4-1 with TRBJ2-1; D is perhaps TRBD1 or TRBD2 (6 bases each). V gave up 1 base and J gave up 10 bases, with 11 bases separating them. Germline loops: CDR1 MGHRA, CDR2 YSYEKL. This CDR3 region has 13 residues. CDR3 coding DNA: TGCGCCAGCAGCCAAGGGGAGGACAGAGAGCAGTTCTTC. As protein: CASSQGEDREQFF.

This clonotype was seen more than once but under ten times. The chain recombines TRBV6-1 with TRBJ1-1, with 7 nucleotides matching TRBD1. Looked up from germline, CDR1 is MNHNS and CDR2 is SASEGT. Germline trimming cut 5 bases from V and 1 base from J; bases unmatched to any gene: 7. The CDR3 is 15 residues long. The DNA of the CDR3 is TGTGCCAGCAGTCCAACAGGGGCTACGAACACTGAAGCTTTCTTT. It is translated as CASSPTGATNTEAFF.

A few counts support this clonotype. V is TRBV4-2 and J is TRBJ1-1, with 11 bases aligning to TRBD1. Germline trimming cut 4 bases from V and 5 bases from J; bases unmatched to any gene: 6. The CDR3 is 15 amino acids. Germline assignment: CDR1 LGHNA and CDR2 YNFKEQ. The CDR3 spells CASSLEGTGGTEAFF. DNA of the CDR3: TGTGCCAGCAGCCTAGAGGGGACAGGGGGGACTGAAGCTTTCTTT.

This clonotype was observed at least ten times. The chain links TRBV20-1 to TRBJ1-4; no clear D. V gave up 6 bases and J gave up 1 base, with 9 bases separating them. The V gene's germline CDR1 is DFQATT and CDR2 SNEGSKA (reference sequence). This CDR3 spans 13 amino acids. CDR3 region: CSAGPLTNEKLFF. The CDR3 DNA sequence: TGCAGTGCCGGGCCTTTAACTAATGAAAAACTGTTTTTT.

This clonotype has at least ten counts. The chain carries TRBV10-3 and TRBJ1-1, with D unresolved. Germline V gene lookup returns CDR1 ENHRY and CDR2 SYGVKD. Deletions cut 4 bases from V and 1 base from J, with 7 bases between. The length of the CDR3 is 13 residues. The CDR3: CAISVKGNTEAFF. The CDR3 DNA reads TGTGCCATCAGTGTGAAGGGGAACACTGAAGCTTTCTTT.

The sample holds many counts of this clonotype. The gene calls are TRBV7-2 and TRBJ1-2; D remains unclear. V lost 1 base, J lost 4 bases, and 7 bases lay in between. The V gene's germline CDR1 is SGHTA and CDR2 FQGNSA. This CDR3 comprises 13 residues. CDR3 sequence (DNA): TGTGCCAGCAGCTTAGTTAATCTCTATGGCTACACCTTC. This encodes CASSLVNLYGYTF.

Many counts were recorded for this clonotype. The chain has TRBV5-1 and TRBJ2-2; D is unresolved. The CDR3 has 11 residues. The germline V and J ends were trimmed by 3 bases and 5 bases, with 2 bases remaining between them. From germline, CDR1 is SGHRS and CDR2 YFSETQ. The CDR3 loop reads CASSSTGELFF. DNA of the CDR3: TGCGCCAGCAGCTCGACCGGGGAGCTGTTTTTT. Drawing the rest from reference TRBV5-1 and TRBJ2-2, the complete variable domain is KAGVTQTPRYLIKTRGQQVTLSCSPISGHRSVSWYQQTPGQGLQFLFEYFSETQRNKGNFPGRFSGRQFSNSRSEMNVSTLELGDSALYLCASSSTGELFFGEGSRLTVL.

This clonotype has at least ten counts. This chain connects TRBV5-5 to TRBJ1-4; no clear D. The V and J ends lost 4 bases and 8 bases respectively, with 12 bases between them. This CDR3 comprises 13 residues. Germline V gene lookup returns CDR1 SGHKS and CDR2 YYEKEE (reference sequence). The CDR3 sequence: CASSGMSGEKLFF. In DNA form, the CDR3 reads TGTGCCAGCAGCGGAATGTCGGGGGAAAAACTGTTTTTT. Combining the CDR3 with reference TRBV5-5 and TRBJ1-4 gives the whole variable domain DAGVTQSPTHLIKTRGQQVTLRCSPISGHKSVSWYQQVLGQGPQFIFQYYEKEERGRGNFPDRFSARQFPNYSSELNVNALLLGDSALYLCASSGMSGEKLFFGSGTQLSVL.

Ten or more counts support this clonotype. This sequence joins TRBV6-5 and TRBJ1-6; a possible D gene is TRBD1 (6 bases). V was cut by 0 bases and J by 5 bases, with 11 bases left in between. Germline V CDR1 and CDR2: MNHEY, SVGAGI. The CDR3 is 16 residues long. CDR3 region: CASSYSWGANNSPLHF. The DNA of the CDR3 is TGTGCCAGCAGTTACTCGTGGGGGGCTAATAATTCACCCCTCCACTTT.